This TCR beta chain originates from a study of cytomegalovirus exposure and HLA in healthy donors. The PCR had 60 Vbeta and 13 Jbeta primers. Profiling relied on immunoSEQ multiplex PCR, and the TCRdb table lists in-frame clones only, not all of them. The sample consists of 30,000 to 45,000 clones, 75% to 90% of them appearing once. Healthy bone marrow donors made up the donors. Study findings and constraints: Previously analyzed data showed that most TCR beta V segments were productive at a frequency of about 87% or about 30%.

Trimming cost V 6 bases and J 0 bases; bases outside gene matches: 9. CDR1 and CDR2 from the germline V gene are MNHNY and SVGAGI (reference sequence). CDR3 size: 16 residues. To note about this clone: What it binds is not known.

This clonotype originated in a woman aged 35 to 49 in good health and CMV-seropositive. The rearrangement links TRBV6-6 to TRBJ1-2; 8 nucleotides agree with TRBD1. Sequences were obtained from PBMCs. CDR3: CASSRRDRSTNYGYTF. The CDR3, as DNA: TGTGCCAGCAGCCGCCGGGACAGGTCTACTAACTATGGCTACACCTTC.